This entry lists 27 T cell receptor beta chains sequenced from one sample in a study of regulatory T cells in long-lasting Graves disease. Construction of the TCR beta libraries employed iRepertoire HTBI primers in conjunction with Arm-PCR of CDR3 regions. Each CDR3 protein gets one entry after TCRdb re-called the multiplex PCR reads with MiXCR. The sample shows about 350,000 distinct CDR3 sequences, over 15% of them seen only once. Time point defined: newly diagnosed GD, antithyroid drugs for less than 3 months. RNA extracted from PBMCs served as the sequencing template. A further study also used this sample, focusing on T cells in Graves' hyperthyroidism and ophthalmopathy.

The sequences come from peripheral blood mononuclear cells (PBMCs), collected at new diagnosis, from a patient treated with antithyroid drugs. These receptors were collected from a man in his forties with Graves disease.

This clonotype was seen repeatedly, ten times or more. V and J are TRBV28 and TRBJ1-1; D is perhaps TRBD1 (6 bases). Per germline, CDR1 MDHEN and CDR2 SYDVKM. Deletions cut 1 base from V and 0 bases from J, with 15 bases between. This CDR3 is built from 17 residues. The CDR3 loop is CASSLLAGASMNTEAFF. As DNA, the CDR3 is TGTGCCAGCAGTTTATTGGCGGGGGCGAGTATGAACACTGAAGCTTTCTTT.

This clonotype was counted ten times or more. V is TRBV7-2 and J is TRBJ1-1; D not certain. This CDR3 has 15 amino acids. Germline V gene sequence: CDR1 SGHTA, CDR2 FQGNSA. Trimming cost V 1 base and J 3 bases, with 12 bases left between them. The CDR3, as DNA: TGTGCCAGCAGCTTAGTAGTTGGGGAGGACACTGAAGCTTTCTTT. Its translation: CASSLVVGEDTEAFF. Complete variable domain (other parts from reference TRBV7-2 and TRBJ1-1): GAGVSQSPSNKVTEKGKDVELRCDPISGHTALYWYRQSLGQGLEFLIYFQGNSAPDKSGLPSDRFSAERTGGSVSTLTIQRTQQEDSAVYLCASSLVVGEDTEAFFGQGTRLTVV.

Many counts were recorded for this clonotype. The J gene is TRBJ2-7, the V gene TRBV28; no clear D. Looked up from germline, CDR1 is MDHEN and CDR2 is SYDVKM. This CDR3 comprises 12 residues. Trimming removed 3 bases from V and 7 bases from J, with 10 bases in between. The CDR3 region has the DNA TGTGCCAGCAGTTTCAGGCCCGGGGAGCAGTACTTC. This translates into CASSFRPGEQYF. The variable domain in full, completed from reference TRBV28 and TRBJ2-7, reads DVKVTQSSRYLVKRTGEKVFLECVQDMDHENMFWYRQDPGLGLRLIYFSYDVKMKEKGDIPEGYSVSREKKERFSLILESASTNQTSMYLCASSFRPGEQYFGPGTRLTVT.

The V gene is TRBV4-1, the J gene TRBJ2-6; D perhaps matches TRBD1 (8 bases). This CDR3 is built from 20 residues. Germline values: CDR1 MGHRA, CDR2 YSYEKL. The germline V and J ends were trimmed by 4 bases and 2 bases, with 24 bases remaining between them. In DNA form, the CDR3 reads TGCGCCAGCAGCCCTAGCGGTGTCGGAACAGGGGGTGCTGGGGCCAACGTCCTGACTTTC. It specifies CASSPSGVGTGGAGANVLTF.

Many counts were recorded for this clonotype. Because the CDR3's place on the DNA is in doubt, the DNA is left out and the CDR3 is given as listed by TCRdb. The chain carries TRBV12-3 or TRBV12-4 and TRBJ1-5; the table's D call of TRBD1 was not tested on the DNA. The CDR3 totals 15 residues, both ends included. The CDR3 sequence is CASSFGEGINQPQHF.

With respect to this clonotype: The germline gene is not matched at one end of the junction; a read error may be the cause. V is TRBV6-2 or TRBV6-3 and J is TRBJ1-5; 9 nucleotides align to TRBD1. This CDR3 has 14 residues. Germline V gene sequence: CDR1 MNHEY, CDR2 SVGEGT. The CDR3 is CASSQLTGGQPRHF. In DNA form, the CDR3 reads TGTGCCAGCAGTCAACTGACAGGGGGTCAGCCCCGGCATTTT.

This clonotype was recorded many times. The gene calls are TRBV18 and TRBJ1-5; D ambiguous. Germline V gives CDR1 KGHSH, CDR2 LQKENI. V was pared by 2 bases and J by 7 bases, with 9 bases between. The CDR3 contains 13 residues. The CDR3 region is CASSPGDGQPQHF. As DNA, the CDR3 is TGTGCCAGCTCACCAGGGGATGGCCAGCCCCAGCATTTT.

This clonotype turned up a few times. The rearrangement joins TRBV15 to TRBJ2-1; D gene uncertain. V was cut by 0 bases and J by 9 bases, with 9 bases left in between. Germline CDR1 is LNHNV and CDR2 is YYDKDF (reference sequence). This CDR3 has 13 amino acids. The CDR3 sequence: CATSRDQVVEQFF. The CDR3 DNA reads as TGTGCCACCAGCAGAGATCAGGTGGTTGAGCAGTTCTTC. Full variable domain (missing parts from reference TRBV15 and TRBJ2-1): DAMVIQNPRYQVTQFGKPVTLSCSQTLNHNVMYWYQQKSSQAPKLLFHYYDKDFNNEADTPDNFQSRRPNTSFCFLDIRSPGLGDTAMYLCATSRDQVVEQFFGPGTRLTVL.

The chain employs TRBV29-1 and TRBJ2-7; D perhaps matches TRBD2 (5 bases). This CDR3 has 14 amino acids. Germline V gene lookup returns CDR1 SQVTM and CDR2 ANQGSEA. The germline V and J ends were trimmed by 1 base and 1 base, with 11 bases remaining between them. The chain's CDR3 is CSVEGGSGSYEQYF. DNA of the CDR3: TGCAGCGTTGAAGGAGGGTCGGGGTCCTACGAGCAGTACTTC.

There are many counts of this clonotype. The V call is TRBV6-1, the J call TRBJ2-7; TRBD1 or TRBD2 may be the D gene (5 bases each). CDR3 size: 14 residues. V lost 8 bases and J lost 0, with 14 bases in between. From germline, CDR1 is MNHNS and CDR2 SASEGT. CDR3 loop: CASEGQVSSYEQYF. The CDR3 DNA reads as TGTGCCAGCGAGGGGCAGGTCAGCTCCTACGAGCAGTACTTC.

This rearrangement joins TRBV5-1 to TRBJ1-4, with TRBD1 matching 9 bases. This CDR3 has 17 amino acids. Germline assignment: CDR1 SGHRS and CDR2 YFSETQ. J gave up 2 bases and V 2 bases, and 7 bases lay outside the gene matches. The chain's CDR3 is CASSLQGAGGTNEKLFF. CDR3 in DNA: TGCGCCAGCAGCTTACAGGGGGCTGGAGGGACTAATGAAAAACTGTTTTTT.

The gene calls are TRBV18 and TRBJ2-3; TRBD2 matches 9 bases. CDR1 is KGHSH, CDR2 LQKENI, per germline. This CDR3 has 16 amino acids. V lost 6 bases to trimming and J lost 5 bases; unmatched junction nucleotides: 12. The CDR3 reads CASSTFAGGPGDTQYF. The CDR3 region has the DNA TGTGCCAGCTCTACGTTCGCGGGGGGGCCAGGAGATACGCAGTATTTT.

This clonotype appeared many times. The chain recombines TRBV28 with TRBJ2-3; weak D call: TRBD1 (5 bases). The V and J ends lost 3 bases and 3 bases respectively, with 13 bases between them. The CDR3 contains 15 residues. Germline V gene lookup returns CDR1 MDHEN and CDR2 SYDVKM. The CDR3 loop is CASSFLGARTDTQYF. In DNA form, the CDR3 reads TGTGCCAGCAGTTTTTTAGGGGCCAGGACAGATACGCAGTATTTT.

Many counts were recorded for this clonotype. This sequence joins TRBV7-6 and TRBJ2-5; D is possibly TRBD1 (5 bases). The CDR3 runs to 13 residues. The V end lost 1 base, the J end lost 6 bases, and 9 bases lay between the germline ends. Germline CDR1 reads SGHVS; CDR2 reads FNYEAQ. CDR3 loop: CASSLDQGQTQYF. DNA of the CDR3: TGTGCCAGCAGCTTAGACCAGGGCCAGACCCAGTACTTC. Together with reference TRBV7-6 and TRBJ2-5, the CDR3 gives the full variable domain: GAGVSQSPRYKVTKRGQDVALRCDPISGHVSLYWYRQALGQGPEFLTYFNYEAQQDKSGLPNDRFSAERPEGSISTLTIQRTEQRDSAMYRCASSLDQGQTQYFGPGTRLLVL.

V usage is TRBV18 and J usage is TRBJ1-2; D may be TRBD1 (6 bases). This CDR3 is 13 amino acids long. V was clipped by 3 bases and J by 13 bases, with 18 bases between them. Germline values: CDR1 KGHSH, CDR2 LQKENI. CDR3 sequence reads: CASSPRDTRSFTF. The DNA of the CDR3 is TGTGCCAGCTCACCGCGGGACACACGTAGTTTCACCTTC.

This chain joins TRBV7-2 and TRBJ1-2, with 7 bases that match TRBD1. The CDR3 has 14 residues. The V gene's germline CDR1 is SGHTA and CDR2 FQGNSA. With V trimmed by 4 bases and J by 4 bases, 6 bases remained unmatched. CDR3 region: CASSSQTGSYGYTF. In DNA form, the CDR3 reads TGTGCCAGCAGCTCCCAGACAGGGTCCTATGGCTACACCTTC.

The V and J genes are TRBV5-6 and TRBJ1-3; a possible D gene is TRBD1 (5 bases). Germline CDR1 SGHDT, CDR2 YYEEEE. This CDR3 contains 15 residues. V lost 5 bases to trimming and J lost 0 bases, with 12 bases between them. The CDR3 DNA follows: TGTGCCAGCAGGGGGCCTGGCCTCTCTGGAAACACCATATATTTT. This codes for CASRGPGLSGNTIYF.

V gene TRBV4-1 combines with J gene TRBJ2-7; 9 bases are shared with TRBD1. The CDR3 extends over 16 amino acids. V was clipped by 4 bases and J by 1 base; unmatched bases: 8. The germline CDR1 and CDR2 sequences are MGHRA and YSYEKL. The CDR3 sequence is CASSRRGGTGSYEQYF. CDR3 coding DNA: TGCGCCAGCAGCCGCCGGGGAGGGACAGGGTCCTACGAGCAGTACTTC.

This clonotype was picked up many times. The chain combines TRBV18 with TRBJ1-1; D gene unclear. The CDR3 covers 12 residues. CDR1 is KGHSH and CDR2 is LQKENI in the germline V gene. The V end was cut by 2 bases, the J end by 4 bases, with 5 bases between. The CDR3 DNA reads as TGTGCCAGCTCACCAGTGACCACTGAAGCTTTCTTT. It codes for CASSPVTTEAFF.

This clonotype was seen many times. The chain is built from TRBV7-9 and TRBJ2-7; D is ambiguous. Germline CDR1 and CDR2: SEHNR and FQNEAQ (reference sequence). V lost 3 bases and J 4 bases, leaving 10 bases between the germline ends. The CDR3 has 13 amino acids. The CDR3: CASSFPPVYEQYF. The CDR3 DNA reads TGTGCCAGCAGCTTCCCCCCGGTATACGAGCAGTACTTC.

This clonotype has a count of ten or more. The chain uses TRBV6-1 and TRBJ2-7; D is tentatively TRBD1 or TRBD2 (6 bases each). The germline V gene encodes CDR1 MNHNS and CDR2 SASEGT. Trimming took 5 bases from V and 10 from J, leaving 15 bases between them. The CDR3 has 12 residues. This CDR3 is CASSTSGDFQYF. CDR3 bases: TGTGCCAGCAGTACCTCAGGGGACTTTCAGTACTTC.

As for this clonotype: Relative to the germline gene, one junction end is altered; a read error may explain this. The chain joins TRBV24-1 to TRBJ2-3; no definite D call. Germline V gives CDR1 KGHDR, CDR2 SFDVKD. This CDR3 comprises 15 residues. The CDR3: CASSYLTEPTDTQYF. The CDR3, as DNA: TGTGCCAGCAGTTACCTAACGGAACCCACAGATACGCAGTATTTT.

This clonotype was counted many times. The chain carries TRBV27 and TRBJ1-2; D unclear. Germline assignment: CDR1 MNHEY and CDR2 SMNVEV (reference sequence). The V end lost 5 bases, the J end lost 7 bases, and 17 bases lay between the germline ends. This CDR3 has 14 residues. The CDR3 DNA is TGTGCCAGCAGTCCTACCCTCTGGACGGGTGGCTACACCTTC. It is translated as CASSPTLWTGGYTF.

In its sample, this clonotype was seen many times. The chain uses TRBV30 and TRBJ2-5; possibly TRBD1 for D (5 bases). V was pared by 2 bases and J by 5 bases, with 12 bases between. Germline V CDR1 and CDR2: GTSNPN, SVGIG (reference sequence). The CDR3 extends over 13 amino acids. CDR3 DNA: TGTGCCTGGAGTAGCCTGGGGCCCGAGACCCAGTACTTC. Its protein product is CAWSSLGPETQYF.

This clonotype was detected ten times or more. The chain links TRBV6-5 to TRBJ2-6; D is possibly TRBD2 (5 bases). V lost 0 bases to trimming and J lost 3 bases, with 18 bases between them. Germline CDR1 reads MNHEY; CDR2 reads SVGAGI. The CDR3 covers 19 residues. The CDR3 sequence is CASSYSRGRAGGGANVLTF. Written as DNA, the CDR3 is TGTGCCAGCAGTTACTCCCGAGGCCGGGCGGGTGGTGGGGCCAACGTCCTGACTTTC.

This clonotype was found many times. The chain joins TRBV2 to TRBJ2-5; 9 bases line up with TRBD2. Germline CDR1 is SNHLY and CDR2 is FYNNEI. V was clipped by 2 bases and J by 4 bases; unmatched bases: 5. The CDR3 has 15 residues. Written as DNA, the CDR3 is TGTGCCAGCAGTGAACTACTAGCGGGCGGAGAGACCCAGTACTTC. Its translation is CASSELLAGGETQYF.

This clonotype was picked up many times. The rearrangement uses TRBV5-1 and TRBJ2-3, with 7 bases matching TRBD1. V lost 4 bases to trimming and J lost 4 bases; unmatched junction nucleotides: 6. This CDR3 has 14 amino acids. Germline CDR1 and CDR2: SGHRS and YFSETQ. CDR3 coding DNA: TGCGCCAGCAGCGTCGACAGGGCTGCAGATACGCAGTATTTT. This codes for CASSVDRAADTQYF.